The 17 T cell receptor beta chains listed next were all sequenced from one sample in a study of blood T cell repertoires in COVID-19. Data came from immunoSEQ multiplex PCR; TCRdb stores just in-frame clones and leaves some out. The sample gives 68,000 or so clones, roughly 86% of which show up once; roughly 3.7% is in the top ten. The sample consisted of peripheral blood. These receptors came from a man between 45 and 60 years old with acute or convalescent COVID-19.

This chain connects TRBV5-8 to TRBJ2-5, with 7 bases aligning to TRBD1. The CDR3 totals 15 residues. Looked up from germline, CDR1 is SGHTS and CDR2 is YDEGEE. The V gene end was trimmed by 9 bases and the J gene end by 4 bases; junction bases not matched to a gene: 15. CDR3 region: CATREGQANSETQYF. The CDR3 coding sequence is TGTGCCACCAGGGAAGGACAGGCCAACTCAGAGACCCAGTACTTC. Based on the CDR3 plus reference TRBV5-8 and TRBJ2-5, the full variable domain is EAGVTQSPTHLIKTRGQQATLRCSPISGHTSVYWYQQALGLGLQFLLWYDEGEERNRGNFPPRFSGRQFPNYSSELNVNALELEDSALYLCATREGQANSETQYFGPGTRLLVL.

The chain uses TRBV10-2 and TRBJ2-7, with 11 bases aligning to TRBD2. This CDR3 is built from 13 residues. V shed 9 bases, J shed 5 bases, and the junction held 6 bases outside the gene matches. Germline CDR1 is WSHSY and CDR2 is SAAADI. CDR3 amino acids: CASLSGRAHEQYF. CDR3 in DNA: TGCGCCAGTCTTAGCGGGAGGGCCCACGAGCAGTACTTC.

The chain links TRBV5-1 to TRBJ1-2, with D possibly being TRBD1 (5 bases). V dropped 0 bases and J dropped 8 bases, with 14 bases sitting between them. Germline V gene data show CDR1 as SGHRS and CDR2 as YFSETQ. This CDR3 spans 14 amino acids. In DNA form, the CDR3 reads TGCGCCAGCAGCTTGGGGGGCCCCGGGGGAGGCTACACCTTC. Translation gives CASSLGGPGGGYTF.

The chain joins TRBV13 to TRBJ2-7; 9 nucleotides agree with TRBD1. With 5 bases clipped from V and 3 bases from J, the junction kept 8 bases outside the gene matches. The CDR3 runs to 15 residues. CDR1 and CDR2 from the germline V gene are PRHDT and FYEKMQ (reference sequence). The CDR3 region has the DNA TGTGCCAGCAGCATTACCGGGACAGGGATCTACGAGCAGTACTTC. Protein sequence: CASSITGTGIYEQYF.

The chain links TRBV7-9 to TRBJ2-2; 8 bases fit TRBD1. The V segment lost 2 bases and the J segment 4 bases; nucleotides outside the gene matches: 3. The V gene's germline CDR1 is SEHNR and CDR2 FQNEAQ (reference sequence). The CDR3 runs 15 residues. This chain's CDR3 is CASSLQGASTGELFF. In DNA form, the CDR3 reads TGTGCCAGCAGCTTACAGGGGGCCAGCACCGGGGAGCTGTTTTTT.

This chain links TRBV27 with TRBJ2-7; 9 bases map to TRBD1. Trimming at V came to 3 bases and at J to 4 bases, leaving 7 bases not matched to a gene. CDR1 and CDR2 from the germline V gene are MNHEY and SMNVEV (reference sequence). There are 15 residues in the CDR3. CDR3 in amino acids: CASSFSGTGRYEQYF. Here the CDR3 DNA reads TGTGCCAGCAGTTTCTCCGGGACAGGGAGGTACGAGCAGTACTTC.

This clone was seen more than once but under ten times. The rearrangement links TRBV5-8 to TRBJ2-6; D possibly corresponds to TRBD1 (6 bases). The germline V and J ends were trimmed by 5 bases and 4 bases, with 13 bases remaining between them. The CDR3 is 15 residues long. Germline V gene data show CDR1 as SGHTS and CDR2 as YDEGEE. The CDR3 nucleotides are TGTGCCAGCAGATCAACAGGGTCAGGGGCCAACGTCCTGACTTTC. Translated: CASRSTGSGANVLTF.

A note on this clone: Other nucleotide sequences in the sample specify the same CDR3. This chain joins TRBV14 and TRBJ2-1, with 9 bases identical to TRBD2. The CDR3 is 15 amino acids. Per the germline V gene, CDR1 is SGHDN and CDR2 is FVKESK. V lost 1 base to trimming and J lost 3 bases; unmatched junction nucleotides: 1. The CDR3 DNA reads TGTGCCAGCAGCCAAGTTAGCGGGGGCTACAATGAGCAGTTCTTC. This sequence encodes CASSQVSGGYNEQFF.

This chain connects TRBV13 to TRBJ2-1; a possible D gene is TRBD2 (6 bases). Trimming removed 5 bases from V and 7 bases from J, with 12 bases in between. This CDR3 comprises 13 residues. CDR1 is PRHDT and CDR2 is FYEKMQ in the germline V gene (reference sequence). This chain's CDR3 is CASSGTQRNEQFF. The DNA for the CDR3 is TGTGCCAGCAGCGGGACTCAACGAAATGAGCAGTTCTTC.

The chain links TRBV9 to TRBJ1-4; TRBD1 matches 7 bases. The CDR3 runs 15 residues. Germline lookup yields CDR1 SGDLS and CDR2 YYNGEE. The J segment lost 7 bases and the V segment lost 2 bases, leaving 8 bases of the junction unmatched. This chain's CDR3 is CASSVAGTAREKLFF. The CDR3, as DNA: TGTGCCAGCAGCGTGGCCGGGACAGCGCGTGAAAAACTGTTTTTT.

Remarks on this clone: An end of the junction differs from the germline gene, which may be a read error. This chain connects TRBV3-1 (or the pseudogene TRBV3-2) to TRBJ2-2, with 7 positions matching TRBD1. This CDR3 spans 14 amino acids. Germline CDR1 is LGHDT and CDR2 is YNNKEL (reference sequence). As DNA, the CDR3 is TGTGCCAGCAGCCATGACAGGGCTACCGAGGAGCTGTTTTTT. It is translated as CASSHDRATEELFF.

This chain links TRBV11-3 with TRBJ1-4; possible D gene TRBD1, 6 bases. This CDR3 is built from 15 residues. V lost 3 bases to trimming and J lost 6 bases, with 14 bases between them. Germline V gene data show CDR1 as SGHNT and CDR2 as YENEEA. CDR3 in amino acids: CASSFTGTTDEKLFF. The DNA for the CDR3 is TGTGCCAGCAGCTTTACCGGGACAACAGATGAAAAACTGTTTTTT. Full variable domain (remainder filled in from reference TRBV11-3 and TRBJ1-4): EAGVVQSPRYKIIEKKQPVAFWCNPISGHNTLYWYLQNLGQGPELLIRYENEEAVDDSQLPKDRFSAERLKGVDSTLKIQPAELGDSAVYLCASSFTGTTDEKLFFGSGTQLSVL.

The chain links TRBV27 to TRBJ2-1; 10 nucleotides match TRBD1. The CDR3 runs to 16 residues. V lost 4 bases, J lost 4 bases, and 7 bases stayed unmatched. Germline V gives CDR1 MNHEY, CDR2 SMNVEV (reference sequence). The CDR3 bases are TGTGCCAGCAGTTCGCCGGGACAGGGGCTGTACAATGAGCAGTTCTTC. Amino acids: CASSSPGQGLYNEQFF.

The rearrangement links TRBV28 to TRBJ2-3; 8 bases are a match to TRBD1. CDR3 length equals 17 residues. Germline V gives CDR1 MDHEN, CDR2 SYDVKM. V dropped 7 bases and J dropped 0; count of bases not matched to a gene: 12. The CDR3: CASTPPRQGPSTDTQYF. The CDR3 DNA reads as TGTGCCAGCACCCCACCCCGACAGGGGCCAAGCACAGATACGCAGTATTTT.

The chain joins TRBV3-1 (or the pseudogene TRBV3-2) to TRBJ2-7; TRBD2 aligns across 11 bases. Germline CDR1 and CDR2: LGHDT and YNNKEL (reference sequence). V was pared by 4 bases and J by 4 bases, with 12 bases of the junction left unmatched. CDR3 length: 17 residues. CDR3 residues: CASSPRLSGRALYEQYF. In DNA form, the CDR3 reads TGTGCCAGCAGCCCCCGACTTAGCGGGAGGGCCCTGTACGAGCAGTACTTC.

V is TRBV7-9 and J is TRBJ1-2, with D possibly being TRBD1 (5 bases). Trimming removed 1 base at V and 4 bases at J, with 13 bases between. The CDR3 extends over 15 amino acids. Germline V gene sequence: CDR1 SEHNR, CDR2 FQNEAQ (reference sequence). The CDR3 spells CASSLEARGRYGYTF. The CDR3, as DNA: TGTGCCAGCAGCTTAGAGGCAAGGGGCCGCTATGGCTACACCTTC.

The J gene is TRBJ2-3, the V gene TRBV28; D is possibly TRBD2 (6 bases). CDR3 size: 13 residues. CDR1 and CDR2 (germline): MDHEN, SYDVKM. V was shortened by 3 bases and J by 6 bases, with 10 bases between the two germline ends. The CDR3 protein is CASSFGTRDTQYF. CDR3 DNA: TGTGCCAGCAGTTTCGGGACTCGTGATACGCAGTATTTT.